This T cell receptor (beta chain) is drawn from a study of cytomegalovirus exposure and HLA in healthy donors. Study as a whole: The early release's HLA-typed donors yielded approximately 82 million unique TCRs.

PCR primers comprised 60 Vbeta and 13 Jbeta primers. The data were produced by immunoSEQ multiplex PCR, yet TCRdb's version contains in-frame clones alone and is incomplete. Among around 250,000 clones, 75% to 85% were seen once, and the ten largest hold less than 9%. These donors counted as nominally healthy when sampled, but unrecorded immune exposures were likely. There are 14 residues in the CDR3. What was sequenced was PBMCs. The chain joins TRBV21-1 to TRBJ2-7; no DNA check was done on the table's D call, TRBD1. TRBV21-1 is a listed pseudogene. This TCR derives from a woman in her sixties in good health and CMV-seropositive. In nucleotides, the CDR3 is TGTGCCAGCAGCAAAGGACAGTCCACCAACGAGCAGTACTTC. It codes for CASSKGQSTNEQYF.